This T cell receptor (beta chain) was recorded in a study of blood T cell repertoires in COVID-19. Study information: Acute-phase and convalescent COVID-19 samples originated in the United States, Italy and Spain. Sources were T cells, B-cell-depleted T cells, or PBMCs; the material itself was cDNA or gDNA.

Per the study methods: Counts of nucleated cells, estimated from reference gene primer amplification, were obtained. Assay: immunoSEQ multiplex PCR; the TCRdb copy retains only in-frame clones and omits some. D and trimming come from the DNA, and the V and J calls and clone size come from that table. The top ten hold about 7.6% of the sample, which has 350,000 to 400,000 clones, about 88% seen once. V lost 3 bases to trimming and J lost 3 bases; unmatched junction nucleotides: 5. This CDR3 has 14 residues. Germline CDR1 is SGHRS and CDR2 is YFSETQ. The Seattle patients, enrolled during active infection, were followed longitudinally.

This TCR derives from a woman between 55 and 75 years old with COVID-19, enrolled during active disease. V and J are TRBV5-1 and TRBJ1-2, with 7 bases identical to TRBD1. Sequencing was carried out using peripheral blood. The CDR3 protein is CASSSTGNDYGYTF. CDR3 DNA sequence: TGCGCCAGCAGCTCGACAGGGAACGACTATGGCTACACCTTC.